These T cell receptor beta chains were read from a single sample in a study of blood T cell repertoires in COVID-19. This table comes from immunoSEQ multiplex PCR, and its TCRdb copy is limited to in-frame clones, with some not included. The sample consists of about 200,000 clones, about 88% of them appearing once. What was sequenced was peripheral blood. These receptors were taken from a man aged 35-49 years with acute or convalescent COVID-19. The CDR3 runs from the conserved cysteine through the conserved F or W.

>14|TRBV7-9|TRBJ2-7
CASSLDPSYYEQYF
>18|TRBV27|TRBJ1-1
CASSLGIGGAVRNTEAFF
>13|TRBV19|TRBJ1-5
CASSILQSQPQHF
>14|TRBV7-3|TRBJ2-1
CASSPAGDYNEQFF
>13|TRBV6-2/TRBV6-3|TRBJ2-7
CASSYGVSYEQYF
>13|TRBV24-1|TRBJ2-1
CATSVGALNEQFF
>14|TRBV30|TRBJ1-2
CAWSGQLANYGYTF
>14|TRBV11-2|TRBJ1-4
CASRLTGLREKLFF
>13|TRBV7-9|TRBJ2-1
CASSSRTSNEQFF
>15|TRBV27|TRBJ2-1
CASSAPGLPYNEQFF
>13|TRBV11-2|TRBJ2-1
CASRLAGGDEQFF
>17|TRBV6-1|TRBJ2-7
CASSEAKPGLRNYEQYF
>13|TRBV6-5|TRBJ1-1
CASRADRNTEAFF
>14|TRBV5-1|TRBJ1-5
CASSPREQGQPQHF
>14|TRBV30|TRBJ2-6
CAWSIDSGANVLTF
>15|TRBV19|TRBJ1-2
CASSPGGGGGGGYTF
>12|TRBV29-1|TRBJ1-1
CSAGTANTEAFF
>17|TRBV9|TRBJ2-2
CASSVAGWTGGTGELFF
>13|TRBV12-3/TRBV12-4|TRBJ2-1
CASSSLQGNEQFF
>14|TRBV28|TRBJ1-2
CASGNGGDVLGYTF
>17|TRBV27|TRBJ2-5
CASSRYFGGQGQETQYF
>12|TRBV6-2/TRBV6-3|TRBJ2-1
CASSYSTNEQFF
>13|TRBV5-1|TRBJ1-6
CASSLDRNSPLHF
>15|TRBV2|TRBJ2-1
CASSRTSGNHNEQFF
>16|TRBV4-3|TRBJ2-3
CASSQARGSGSDTQYF
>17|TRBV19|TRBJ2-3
CASGQEKGWPAGDTQYF
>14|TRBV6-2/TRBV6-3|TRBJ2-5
CASSLTSGIETQYF
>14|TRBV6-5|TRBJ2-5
CASSYSRGQETQYF
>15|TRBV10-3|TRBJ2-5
CAISESVGGRETQYF
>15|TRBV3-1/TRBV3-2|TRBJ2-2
CASSQAKRETGELFF
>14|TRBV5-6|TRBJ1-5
CASSDRGNNQPQHF
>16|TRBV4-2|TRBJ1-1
CASSQGHAGVNTEAFF
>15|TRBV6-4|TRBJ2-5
CASSWTSGSQETQYF
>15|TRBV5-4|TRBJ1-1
CASSSPITGISEAFF
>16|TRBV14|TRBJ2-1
CASSQVTSGLYNEQFF
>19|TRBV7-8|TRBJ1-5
CASSSREGAVFSINQPQHF
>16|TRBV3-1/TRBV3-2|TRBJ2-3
CASSGTSGGAGDTQYF
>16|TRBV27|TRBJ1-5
CASRDRGSMKNQPQHF
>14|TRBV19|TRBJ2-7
CASSETGGWREQYF
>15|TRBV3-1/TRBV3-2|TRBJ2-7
CASSQGSVGDREQYF
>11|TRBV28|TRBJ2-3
CASSSRDTQYF
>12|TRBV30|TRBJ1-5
CAWAGSNQPQHF
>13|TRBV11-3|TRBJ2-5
CASRGRTQETQYF
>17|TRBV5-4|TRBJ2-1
CASSLKGGRYSYNEQFF
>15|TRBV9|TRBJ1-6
CASSGGTAYNSPLHF
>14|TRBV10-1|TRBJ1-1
CASSESGGYTEAFF
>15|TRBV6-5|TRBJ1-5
CASSSDTVGNQPQHF
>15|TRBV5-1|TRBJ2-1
CASSSHSSSYNEQFF
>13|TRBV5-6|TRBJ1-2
CASSTGSNYGYTF
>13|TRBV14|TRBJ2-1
CASSQMEGTAQFF
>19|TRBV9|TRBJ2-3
CASSPRLLAGGSSTDTQYF